A few counts support the clone carrying this T cell receptor (beta chain). The sample originates from a study of blood T cell repertoires in COVID-19. About the research overall: Some COVID-19 samples were acute and others convalescent; all came from the United States, Italy and Spain. PBMCs, B-cell-depleted T cells, or T cells provided the cDNA or gDNA that made up the material.

The trim removed 6 bases at V and 3 bases at J, leaving 7 bases unmatched. Germline lookup yields CDR1 KGHSH and CDR2 LQKENI. The CDR3 is made up of 15 amino acids. Original handling: Estimates of nucleated cell counts were drawn from the amplification of reference gene primers. Assay used: immunoSEQ multiplex PCR; TCRdb lists only in-frame clones, some missing. The V and J calls and clone size come from that table; D and trimming were worked out from the DNA. The repertoire has about 130,000 clones, roughly nine tenths of them found once; the top ten carry around 3.6%. Sequencing was performed on peripheral blood. This clonotype was obtained from a man in his fifties with active COVID-19. The chain is built from TRBV18 and TRBJ2-5; TRBD2 matches at 10 bases. For the CDR3, the DNA is TGTGCCAGCTCGAATTCCGGGACTAGCGAAGAGACCCAGTACTTC. Its protein product is CASSNSGTSEETQYF. Supplemented by reference TRBV18 and TRBJ2-5, the full variable domain reads NAGVMQNPRHLVRRRGQEARLRCSPMKGHSHVYWYRQLPEEGLKFMVYLQKENIIDESGMPKERFSAEFPKEGPSILRIQQVVRGDSAAYFCASSNSGTSEETQYFGPGTRLLVL.